Sequencing of this T cell receptor (beta chain) was carried out in a study of blood T cell repertoires in COVID-19. Study details: Samples representing acute and convalescent COVID-19 were sourced from the United States, Italy and Spain.

Profiled with immunoSEQ multiplex PCR; TCRdb holds only in-frame clones, not every one. The table has 95,000 to 150,000 clones, about four fifths seen once. Losses at the gene ends were 6 bases for V and 5 bases for J; bases not matched to a gene: 4. The germline gives CDR1 MNHEY, CDR2 SVGAGI. This CDR3 has 13 residues. Specimen: peripheral blood. The rearrangement links TRBV6-5 to TRBJ1-2; 9 positions match TRBD1. This receptor was taken from an elderly man with active or convalescent COVID-19. The CDR3 sequence is CASRTGTGYGYTF. As DNA, the CDR3 is TGTGCCAGCAGGACCGGGACAGGGTATGGCTACACCTTC.